The TCR beta chain described here comes from a study of cytomegalovirus exposure and HLA in healthy donors. For the study at large: HLA-typed donors contributed around 88 million unique TCRs, which were held in an early data release.

Trimming shortened V by 0 bases and J by 7 bases, and 17 bases separated the two germline ends. This CDR3 has 16 amino acids. Germline V gives CDR1 SGHRS, CDR2 YFSETQ. Though nominally healthy at sampling, donors likely had unrecorded immune exposures. Whole-study findings and limits: A later analysis associated some 16,000 TCR beta sequences with HLA alleles at a 0.05 false discovery rate.

This PCR relied on a set of 60 Vbeta primers and 13 Jbeta primers. Using immunoSEQ multiplex PCR, the repertoire was profiled, and TCRdb retains in-frame clones only, with some absent. The sample has about 130,000 clones, roughly four fifths seen once. This clone was found once. Antigen unknown. The chain carries TRBV5-1 and TRBJ2-1, with D possibly TRBD2 on 6 matching bases. This sequence was found in a man aged 45-65 years in good health and CMV-seronegative. The source material was PBMCs. The CDR3 DNA reads as TGCGCCAGCAGCTTGGTCGGAGGGCTCAAAGAGAATGAGCAGTTCTTC. Amino acid sequence: CASSLVGGLKENEQFF.